The sample holds a few counts of the clone carrying this T cell receptor (beta chain). Germline V gives CDR1 SGHRS, CDR2 YFSETQ. Trimming removed 2 bases from V and 5 bases from J, with 8 bases in between. The CDR3 extends over 13 amino acids. Documented treatment: PENTA 11 planned treatment interruption arm or continuous ART arm. These data originate in a study of HIV-infected children after antiretroviral therapy interruption. A 3' RACE protocol on RNA, with unique molecular identifiers, produced the TCR library. TCRdb independently ran MiXCR on the 3' RACE reads; one entry per CDR3 protein. This table holds about 40,000 distinct CDR3 sequences, approximately 7% found once.

The chain joins TRBV5-1 to TRBJ2-1, with D unclear. This TCR was recovered from a pool of human donors with HIV. The specimen comprised CD45RA+ CD4+ T cells from PBMCs, pooled from several time points, sampled from a donor given antiretroviral therapy, either interrupted or continuous. Subset noted: naive CD4+ CD45RA+ CD45RO- T cells. For the CDR3, the DNA is TGCGCCAGCAGCTTCGGGCGAGACAATGAGCAGTTCTTC. As protein: CASSFGRDNEQFF.